The 10 T cell receptor beta chains below come from one sample, sequenced in a study of cytomegalovirus exposure and HLA in healthy donors. Vbeta (60) and Jbeta (13) primers were used in the PCR. This table comes from immunoSEQ multiplex PCR, and its TCRdb copy is limited to in-frame clones, with some not included. The data show 90,000 to 110,000 clones, with more than 65% seen just once and about 3.5% held by the top ten. The sample was PBMCs. Every receptor here comes from a man aged 25 to 40 in good health and CMV-seronegative.

Of note for this clone: Being one base from a much bigger clone, this may be a read error. The chain uses TRBV7-9 and TRBJ2-1; D uncertain. There are 12 residues in the CDR3. Germline V CDR1 and CDR2: SEHNR, FQNEAQ (reference sequence). V was clipped by 3 bases and J by 6 bases, with 6 bases between them. CDR3: CASSLRGNEQFF. CDR3 DNA sequence: TGTGCCAGCAGCTTGAGAGGCAATGAGCAGTTCTTC. The full variable domain, in which reference TRBV7-9 and TRBJ2-1 provide the parts outside the CDR3, is DTGVSQNPRHKITKRGQNVTFRCDPISEHNRLYWYRQTLGQGPEFLTYFQNEAQLEKSRLLSDRFSAERPKGSFSTLEIQRTEQGDSAMYLCASSLRGNEQFFGPGTRLTVL.

This clone was found a few times. V gene TRBV19 combines with J gene TRBJ1-5, with 8 bases that match TRBD1. V lost 7 bases, J lost 5 bases, and 10 bases stayed unmatched. CDR1 is LNHDA, CDR2 SQIVND, per germline (reference sequence). The CDR3 loop spans 15 amino acids. The CDR3 region has the DNA TGTGCCAGTACCTCCCGACAGGGGAACGATCAGCCCCAGCATTTT. This translates into CASTSRQGNDQPQHF. The full variable domain, rest sourced from reference TRBV19 and TRBJ1-5, is DGGITQSPKYLFRKEGQNVTLSCEQNLNHDAMYWYRQDPGQGLRLIYYSQIVNDFQKGDIAEGYSVSREKKESFPLTVTSAQKNPTAFYLCASTSRQGNDQPQHFGDGTRLSIL.

The rearrangement joins TRBV7-3 to TRBJ2-1; 8 nucleotides align to TRBD2. Germline V lookup: CDR1 SGHTA, CDR2 FQGTGA. The length of the CDR3 is 18 residues. V trimming: 4 bases; J trimming: 8 bases; junction bases outside the gene matches: 19. CDR3: CASSSRSILAGLSDEQFF. The CDR3 DNA is TGTGCCAGCAGCTCCCGCTCTATCTTAGCGGGACTTTCGGATGAGCAGTTCTTC.

This rearrangement joins TRBV25-1 to TRBJ1-5; possibly TRBD1 for D (5 bases). From germline, CDR1 is MGHDK and CDR2 SYGVNS. CDR3 length: 14 residues. The V end lost 9 bases, the J end lost 4 bases, and 16 bases lay between the germline ends. CDR3 coding DNA: TGTGCCAGTCAAGGGGCAGCACCAAATCAGCCCCAGCATTTT. Protein sequence: CASQGAAPNQPQHF.

This rearrangement joins TRBV4-3 to TRBJ1-4, with 7 positions matching TRBD1. The CDR3 covers 15 residues. J was trimmed by 4 bases and V by 1 base; bases with no gene match: 3. Germline values: CDR1 LGHNA, CDR2 YSLEER. The CDR3 DNA reads TGCGCCAGCAGCCAAGCCGGGACAGATAATGAAAAACTGTTTTTT. This sequence encodes CASSQAGTDNEKLFF.

The chain uses TRBV11-2 and TRBJ2-7; maybe TRBD2 (5 bases). Germline CDR1 SGHAT, CDR2 FQNNGV. V was clipped by 0 bases and J by 3 bases, with 15 bases between them. The CDR3 runs 16 residues. CDR3 sequence reads: CASSLELPGVGYEQYF. The CDR3 coding sequence is TGTGCCAGCAGCTTAGAGTTGCCCGGGGTGGGCTACGAGCAGTACTTC. Combining the CDR3 with reference TRBV11-2 and TRBJ2-7 gives the whole variable domain EAGVAQSPRYKIIEKRQSVAFWCNPISGHATLYWYQQILGQGPKLLIQFQNNGVVDDSQLPKDRFSAERLKGVDSTLKIQPAKLEDSAVYLCASSLELPGVGYEQYFGPGTRLTVT.

The rearrangement joins TRBV4-3 to TRBJ1-5; no definite D call. V lost 0 bases, J lost 7 bases, and 13 bases lay in between. This CDR3 contains 15 residues. Looked up from germline, CDR1 is LGHNA and CDR2 is YSLEER. DNA for the CDR3: TGCGCCAGCAGCCAAGATTTGTGGACGGGACAGCCCCAGCATTTT. It encodes CASSQDLWTGQPQHF.

This clone came up once. This rearrangement joins TRBV2 to TRBJ2-1, with 9 bases matching TRBD1. The V segment lost 3 bases and the J segment 7 bases; nucleotides outside the gene matches: 4. The CDR3 is made up of 14 amino acids. CDR1 SNHLY and CDR2 FYNNEI come from the germline V gene. Written as DNA, the CDR3 is TGTGCCAGCAGTGATGGACAGGGGAAAAATGAGCAGTTCTTC. It yields the protein CASSDGQGKNEQFF.

The V call is TRBV7-2, the J call TRBJ2-3, with 10 nucleotides matching TRBD2. After removal of 5 bases from V and 0 bases from J, the junction contained 11 bases not matched to a gene. CDR3 length equals 18 residues. Germline CDR1 SGHTA, CDR2 FQGNSA. This CDR3 reads CASSKRGSSGRSTDTQYF. In nucleotides, the CDR3 is TGTGCCAGCAGCAAGAGGGGTTCTAGCGGGAGAAGCACAGATACGCAGTATTTT. The whole variable domain, filled in from reference TRBV7-2 and TRBJ2-3, reads GAGVSQSPSNKVTEKGKDVELRCDPISGHTALYWYRQSLGQGLEFLIYFQGNSAPDKSGLPSDRFSAERTGGSVSTLTIQRTQQEDSAVYLCASSKRGSSGRSTDTQYFGPGTRLTVL.

The rearrangement links TRBV28 to TRBJ1-1; 8 bases are a match to TRBD1. The length of the CDR3 is 15 residues. V lost 6 bases, J lost 0 bases, and 6 bases stayed unmatched. Germline assignment: CDR1 MDHEN and CDR2 SYDVKM. The CDR3 DNA reads as TGTGCCAGCAGAAGCGCAGGGGGCTTGAACACTGAAGCTTTCTTT. This encodes CASRSAGGLNTEAFF.